The 9 T cell receptor beta chains presented below share a single source sample, sequenced in a study of blood T cell repertoires in COVID-19. Sequenced by immunoSEQ multiplex PCR; TCRdb stores in-frame clones only, minus some. The sample shows fewer than 350,000 clones, almost 90% of them seen only once. The source material was PBMCs or T cells enriched from blood (not recorded which). These receptors were collected from a woman in her late teens or twenties with acute COVID-19.

V gene TRBV27 combines with J gene TRBJ2-6; D possibly corresponds to TRBD2 (7 bases). Trimming shortened V by 7 bases and J by 1 base, and 23 bases separated the two germline ends. There are 19 residues in the CDR3. Looked up from germline, CDR1 is MNHEY and CDR2 is SMNVEV (reference sequence). The CDR3 reads CASKSPRGALKSGANVLTF. CDR3 coding DNA: TGTGCCAGCAAGTCGCCCCGGGGGGCCCTAAAATCTGGGGCCAACGTCCTGACTTTC.

This sequence joins TRBV3-1 (or the pseudogene TRBV3-2) and TRBJ2-1, with 10 bases lining up with TRBD2. Germline V gives CDR1 LGHDT, CDR2 YNNKEL (reference sequence). Trimming removed 4 bases from V and 4 bases from J; junction bases left unmatched: 13. CDR3 size: 18 residues. The CDR3 DNA is TGTGCCAGCAGCCGCACCCCCGTCGGACTAGCGGCATACAATGAGCAGTTCTTC. Its translation: CASSRTPVGLAAYNEQFF.

The rearrangement uses TRBV6-2 or TRBV6-3 and TRBJ2-3; TRBD2 aligns across 13 bases. V lost 3 bases, J lost 3 bases, and 15 bases stayed unmatched. CDR1 and CDR2 from the germline V gene are MNHEY and SVGEGT. The CDR3 length is 20 residues. For the CDR3, the DNA is TGTGCCAGCAGTTATCCCTCCACTAGCGGGAGGGCGGTAGGAACAGATACGCAGTATTTT. This translates into CASSYPSTSGRAVGTDTQYF.

This rearrangement joins TRBV7-8 to TRBJ2-7; D is possibly TRBD1 (6 bases). Germline CDR1 SGHVS, CDR2 FQNEAQ. The V end was cut by 5 bases, the J end by 0 bases, with 11 bases between. This CDR3 contains 14 residues. This CDR3 is CASSPRTDSYEQYF. In DNA form, the CDR3 reads TGTGCCAGCAGCCCAAGGACAGACTCCTACGAGCAGTACTTC.

The V gene is TRBV30, the J gene TRBJ2-3, with unresolved D. The V end lost 0 bases, the J end lost 5 bases, and 6 bases lay between the germline ends. Germline V lookup: CDR1 GTSNPN, CDR2 SVGIG (reference sequence). The CDR3 spans 12 residues. In DNA form, the CDR3 reads TGTGCCTGGAGTGTTACTGGAGATACGCAGTATTTT. It codes for CAWSVTGDTQYF.

The chain joins TRBV19 to TRBJ2-5; tentative D call: TRBD2 (6 bases). Germline lookup yields CDR1 LNHDA and CDR2 SQIVND (reference sequence). V was pared by 4 bases and J by 2 bases, with 8 bases between. The CDR3 is 13 residues long. CDR3 sequence (DNA): TGTGCCAGTAGTAAGACTAGGCAAGAGACCCAGTACTTC. This encodes CASSKTRQETQYF.

The chain has TRBV24-1 and TRBJ2-7, with 9 positions matching TRBD1. V lost 5 bases and J lost 6; bases outside the gene matches: 4. The CDR3 has 13 residues. Germline CDR1 KGHDR, CDR2 SFDVKD. CDR3 in amino acids: CATSVGDRVEQYF. Here the CDR3 DNA reads TGTGCCACCAGTGTTGGGGACAGGGTCGAGCAGTACTTC.

This clone has just one count. The rearrangement joins TRBV10-3 to TRBJ2-1; D is possibly TRBD1 (5 bases). The CDR3 covers 14 residues. V shed 4 bases and J shed 9 bases, with 16 bases lying between them. The germline V gene has CDR1 ENHRY and CDR2 SYGVKD. The CDR3 DNA sequence: TGTGCCATCAGTGCTGAGCGTTGGGGCGGTGAGCAGTTCTTC. Translating it yields CAISAERWGGEQFF.

V gene TRBV18 combines with J gene TRBJ2-3, with 7 bases identical to TRBD2. The CDR3 runs to 16 residues. The V gene's germline CDR1 is KGHSH and CDR2 LQKENI. V shed 2 bases and J 3 bases; nucleotides not matched to a gene: 8. The CDR3 spells CASSPRGGVETDTQYF. For the CDR3, the DNA is TGTGCCAGCTCACCAAGGGGAGGGGTGGAGACAGATACGCAGTATTTT.